The T cell receptor (beta chain) under discussion was sequenced for a study of T cells in localized non-small cell lung cancer. CDR3 size: 13 residues. CDR1 and CDR2 from the germline V gene are SGHTA and FQGNSA. V shed 3 bases, J shed 7 bases, and the junction held 3 bases outside the gene matches. Findings and limits, study-wide: There was higher T cell clonality in uninvolved adjacent lung than in tumor, and it was highest there. Higher adjacent-lung clonality was associated with shorter survival. Paired adjacent lung recovered a median about 61 of the top 100 tumor clones.

Method: immunoSEQ multiplex PCR; TCRdb's copy keeps in-frame clones and lacks some. The sample shows some 9,500 clones, roughly 88% of them seen only once. As regards this clone: Its antigen is not identified.

This clonotype was sampled from a male donor older than 55 with stage III squamous cell lung carcinoma. The chain recombines TRBV7-2 with TRBJ1-5; 7 bases match TRBD1. Sequencing was performed on peripheral blood, taken before any cancer treatment. CDR3 loop: CASSFRQGQPQHF. The DNA for the CDR3 is TGTGCCAGCAGCTTCCGACAGGGCCAGCCCCAGCATTTT.